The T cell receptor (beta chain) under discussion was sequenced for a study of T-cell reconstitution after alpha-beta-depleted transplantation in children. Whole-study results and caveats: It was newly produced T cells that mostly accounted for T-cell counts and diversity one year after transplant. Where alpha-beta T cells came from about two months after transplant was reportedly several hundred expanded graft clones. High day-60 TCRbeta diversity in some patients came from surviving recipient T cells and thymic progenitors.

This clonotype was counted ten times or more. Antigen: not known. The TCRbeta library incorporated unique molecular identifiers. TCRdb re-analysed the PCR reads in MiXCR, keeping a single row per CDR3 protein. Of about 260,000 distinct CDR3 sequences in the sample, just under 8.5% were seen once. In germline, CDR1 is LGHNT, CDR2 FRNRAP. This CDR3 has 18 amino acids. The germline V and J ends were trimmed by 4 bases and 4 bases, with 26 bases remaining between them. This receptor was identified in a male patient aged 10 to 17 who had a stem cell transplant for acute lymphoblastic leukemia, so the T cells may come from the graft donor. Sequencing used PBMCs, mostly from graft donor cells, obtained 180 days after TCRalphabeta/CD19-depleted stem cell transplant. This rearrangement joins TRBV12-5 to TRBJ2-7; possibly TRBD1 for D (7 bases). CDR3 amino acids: CASGSILTGSTGRYEQYF. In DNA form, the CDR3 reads TGTGCTAGTGGTTCCATATTAACCGGGTCGACAGGGAGGTACGAGCAGTACTTC. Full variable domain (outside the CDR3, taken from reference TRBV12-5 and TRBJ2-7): DARVTQTPRHKVTEMGQEVTMRCQPILGHNTVFWYRQTMMQGLELLAYFRNRAPLDDSGMPKDRFSAEMPDATLATLKIQPSEPRDSAVYFCASGSILTGSTGRYEQYFGPGTRLTVT.